This T cell receptor beta chain derives from a study of cytomegalovirus exposure and HLA in healthy donors. Study-level results: For most TCR sequences rarity was the rule, although some public TCRs occurred in many donors. Previously analyzed data showed that most TCR beta V segments were productive at a frequency of about 87% or about 30%.

In the PCR, 60 Vbeta and 13 Jbeta primers were used. Generated by immunoSEQ multiplex PCR, the TCRdb table keeps only in-frame clones and is missing some. The data contain under 200,000 clones, over 80% of them singletons. Of note for this clone: Its antigen is still unknown.

The CDR3 runs to 15 residues. The germline gives CDR1 MDHEN, CDR2 SYDVKM. Trimming pared 2 bases from V and 6 bases from J, leaving 14 bases between. This receptor was taken from a human donor in good health. Material: PBMCs. This chain uses TRBV28 with TRBJ1-5; weak D call: TRBD1 (5 bases). CDR3 nucleotides: TGTGCCAGCAGTTTACGGCAGGGCAATAGTCAGCCCCAGCATTTT. It specifies CASSLRQGNSQPQHF. Drawing the rest from reference TRBV28 and TRBJ1-5, the complete variable domain is DVKVTQSSRYLVKRTGEKVFLECVQDMDHENMFWYRQDPGLGLRLIYFSYDVKMKEKGDIPEGYSVSREKKERFSLILESASTNQTSMYLCASSLRQGNSQPQHFGDGTRLSIL.